The present T cell receptor (beta chain) was sequenced within a study of control samples from healthy donors and cancer patients. V dropped 3 bases and J dropped 4 bases, with 6 bases sitting between them. This CDR3 has 11 amino acids. CDR1 is SQVTM and CDR2 is ANQGSEA in the germline V gene. Only in-frame clones appear in the TCRdb table, and some are missing; sequencing was by immunoSEQ multiplex PCR. The profile shows about 170,000 clones, 94% of them singletons. Source material: blood. The chain recombines TRBV29-1 with TRBJ1-1; D gene unclear. The receptor was derived from a woman aged 18-29 years in good health. The CDR3 bases are TGCAGCGTTGAGGTGCTCACTGAAGCTTTCTTT. This sequence encodes CSVEVLTEAFF. The whole variable domain, remainder taken from reference TRBV29-1 and TRBJ1-1, is SAVISQKPSRDICQRGTSLTIQCQVDSQVTMMFWYRQQPGQSLTLIATANQGSEATYESGFVIDKFPISRPNLTFSTLTVSNMSPEDSSIYLCSVEVLTEAFFGQGTRLTVV.